The T cell receptor (beta chain) under discussion was sequenced for a study of cytomegalovirus exposure and HLA in healthy donors. 13 Jbeta primers and 60 Vbeta primers were used for the PCR. Here immunoSEQ multiplex PCR was the method, and the copy in TCRdb shows in-frame clones only, minus some. In the table there are approximately 150,000 clones, under 70% of which are singletons. Germline loops: CDR1 ENHRY, CDR2 SYGVKD. V was clipped by 0 bases and J by 1 base; unmatched bases: 8. The CDR3 covers 17 residues. This sequence joins TRBV10-3 and TRBJ2-7; 8 positions agree with TRBD1. The source of this sequence is a woman aged 30 to 39 in good health and CMV-seropositive. Sequenced: PBMCs. The CDR3 DNA is TGTGCCATCAGTGAGTCTACAGGACAGGGATTATCCTACGAGCAGTACTTC. Encoded protein: CAISESTGQGLSYEQYF.